The present T cell receptor beta chain was sequenced within a study of T cell repertoires in cytomegalovirus infection. Overall study context: CMV epitopes, recently identified HLA-C-restricted and well-studied HLA-B-restricted, were used.

The length of the CDR3 is 12 residues. Trimming removed 0 bases from V and 8 bases from J, with 6 bases in between. In germline, CDR1 is SGHDT, CDR2 YYEEEE. Ten or more counts support this clonotype. The antigen is undetermined. In TCRdb, the reads were re-called with MiXCR into one record per CDR3 protein. The repertoire holds about a million distinct CDR3 sequences, more than 25% seen once, with about an eighth in the top ten. The V and J genes are TRBV5-6 and TRBJ2-1; D ambiguous. Sequences were derived from cultured CD8+ T cells from PBMCs, sampled from culture after CMV antigen stimulation. This sequence was found in a human donor in good health (CMV status not recorded). Some clones in this sample may be carry-over from other donors' samples. In DNA, the CDR3 is TGTGCCAGCAGCTTGGATAGGCATGAGCAGTTCTTC. Translated, it gives CASSLDRHEQFF.